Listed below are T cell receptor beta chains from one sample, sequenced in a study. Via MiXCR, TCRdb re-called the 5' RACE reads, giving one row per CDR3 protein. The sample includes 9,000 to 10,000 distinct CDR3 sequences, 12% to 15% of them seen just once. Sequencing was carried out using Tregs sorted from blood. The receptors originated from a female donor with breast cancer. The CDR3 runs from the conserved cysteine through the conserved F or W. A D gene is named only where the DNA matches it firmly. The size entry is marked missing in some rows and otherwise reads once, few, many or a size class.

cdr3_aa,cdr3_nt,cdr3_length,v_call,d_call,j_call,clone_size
CASSLVSSGYTF,TGTGCCAGCAGTTTAGTCAGCTCGGGCTACACCTTC,12,TRBV28,.,TRBJ1-2,medium-sized
CASSLLVGSPLHF,TGTGCCAGCAGCTTACTGGTTGGTTCACCCCTCCACTTT,13,TRBV7-9,.,TRBJ1-6,medium-sized
CASSPSRLTGHRRDTQYF,TGTGCCAGCAGTCCGTCTCGCCTGACAGGACATCGAAGGGATACGCAGTATTTT,18,TRBV6-2/TRBV6-3,.,TRBJ2-3,many
CASSQVSEKLFF,TGTGCCAGCAGCCAAGTGTCCGAAAAACTGTTTTTT,12,TRBV3-1,.,TRBJ1-4,many
CASSSDGIGKLFF,TGTGCCAGCAGCTCCGACGGCATCGGAAAACTGTTTTTT,13,TRBV7-2,.,TRBJ1-4,.
CSVVVGYGYTF,TGCAGCGTTGTTGTGGGGTATGGCTACACCTTC,11,TRBV29-1,.,TRBJ1-2,medium-sized
CSAYTGEAGYTF,TGCAGTGCTTATACAGGGGAGGCTGGCTACACCTTC,12,TRBV20-1,TRBD1,TRBJ1-2,medium-sized
CANMDSRALQETQYF,TGTGCCAACATGGACAGCAGAGCCCTCCAGGAGACCCAGTACTTC,15,TRBV21-1,.,TRBJ2-5,few
CASSPRGGQPQHF,TGTGCCAGCAGCCCCAGGGGCGGTCAGCCCCAGCATTTT,13,TRBV7-6,.,TRBJ1-5,many
CASSPPKADTQYF,TGTGCCAGCAGCCCCCCAAAGGCAGATACGCAGTATTTT,13,TRBV7-2,.,TRBJ2-3,medium-sized
CASSLEFGAGGANEQFF,TGTGCCAGCAGCTTGGAATTTGGCGCGGGAGGGGCCAATGAGCAGTTCTTC,17,TRBV5-4,TRBD2,TRBJ2-1,few
CASSWDRGNTEAFF,TGTGCCAGCAGTTGGGACAGGGGAAACACTGAAGCTTTCTTT,14,TRBV6-6,TRBD1,TRBJ1-1,medium-sized
CASSPTSGRRDTQYF,TGTGCCAGCAGCCCGACTAGCGGGAGAAGAGATACGCAGTATTTT,15,TRBV11-2,TRBD2,TRBJ2-3,.
CDSRKSASGTGELFF,TGTGACAGCAGAAAAAGTGCTAGCGGGACCGGGGAGCTGTTTTTT,15,TRBV6-2/TRBV6-3,TRBD2,TRBJ2-2,few
CASSYRIVGPSGRPGYEQYF,TGTGCCAGCAGTTATCGGATCGTCGGTCCTAGCGGGAGGCCCGGCTACGAGCAGTACTTC,20,TRBV6-2/TRBV6-3,TRBD2,TRBJ2-7,medium-sized
CASSVAVAEGYF,TGTGCCAGCAGCGTAGCTGTGGCAGAGGGGTACTTC,12,TRBV9,.,TRBJ2-7,few
CASSSLAGRVTQYF,TGTGCCAGCAGTTCCCTAGCGGGACGTGTTACGCAGTATTTT,14,TRBV27,TRBD2,TRBJ2-3,.
CSAKNGGWYTF,TGCAGTGCTAAGAACGGGGGCTGGTACACCTTC,11,TRBV20-1,.,TRBJ1-2,few
CASSERGITDTQYF,TGTGCCAGCAGTGAGAGGGGGATCACAGATACGCAGTATTTT,14,TRBV28,.,TRBJ2-3,.
CASSLPTDTQYF,TGCGCCAGCAGCTTACCTACAGATACGCAGTATTTT,12,TRBV5-1,.,TRBJ2-3,medium-sized
CASRERDLEQYF,TGTGCCAGCAGGGAAAGGGACCTTGAGCAGTACTTC,12,TRBV28,.,TRBJ2-7,medium-sized
CAISENGGMNTGELFF,TGTGCCATCAGTGAGAATGGAGGAATGAACACCGGGGAGCTGTTTTTT,16,TRBV10-3,.,TRBJ2-2,many
CASSGLGSGVNNQPQHF,TGTGCCAGCAGTGGATTGGGGTCGGGGGTGAACAATCAGCCCCAGCATTTT,17,TRBV12-3/TRBV12-4,.,TRBJ1-5,.
CASSLTGSEETQYF,TGTGCCAGCAGCTTAACAGGGAGTGAGGAGACCCAGTACTTC,14,TRBV7-3,.,TRBJ2-5,medium-sized
CASSDTGVTINEQFF,TGTGCCAGCAGTGATACGGGAGTTACGATTAATGAGCAGTTCTTC,15,TRBV6-2/TRBV6-3,.,TRBJ2-1,medium-sized
CASSLDGNAYNEQFF,TGTGCCAGCAGCTTGGATGGGAATGCTTACAATGAGCAGTTCTTC,15,TRBV5-4,.,TRBJ2-1,.
CASSEGLAGGEEQYF,TGTGCCAGCAGCGAGGGACTAGCGGGAGGTGAAGAGCAGTACTTC,15,TRBV2,TRBD2,TRBJ2-7,few
CASSTASNQPQHF,TGTGCCAGCAGCACAGCTAGCAATCAGCCCCAGCATTTT,13,TRBV4-2,.,TRBJ1-5,medium-sized
CAISAGVGADTQYF,TGTGCCATCTCGGCGGGAGTGGGTGCAGATACGCAGTATTTT,14,TRBV10-3,TRBD2,TRBJ2-3,medium-sized
CASRPSGGAHNEQFF,TGTGCCAGCAGGCCCAGCGGGGGGGCCCACAATGAGCAGTTCTTC,15,TRBV7-2,TRBD2,TRBJ2-1,medium-sized